Presented here are 21 T cell receptor beta chains from one specimen sequenced in a study of blood T cell repertoires in COVID-19. Only in-frame clones appear in the TCRdb table, and some are missing; sequencing was by immunoSEQ multiplex PCR. The profile shows 130,000 or so clones, more than 80% of them singletons. Sequenced material: peripheral blood. These receptors originate from a woman in her fifties or sixties with acute or convalescent COVID-19.

V gene TRBV4-1 combines with J gene TRBJ2-1, with D possibly matching TRBD2 (6 bases). Trimming took 3 bases from V and 9 from J, leaving 18 bases between them. The CDR3 has 15 residues. Germline V gene lookup returns CDR1 MGHRA and CDR2 YSYEKL. Here the CDR3 DNA reads TGCGCCAGCAGCCAGGAGCCGATTGGGGGAGGTGAGCAGTTCTTC. Translating it yields CASSQEPIGGGEQFF.

This chain links TRBV18 with TRBJ2-5, with TRBD1 identical over 8 bases. The V gene's germline CDR1 is KGHSH and CDR2 LQKENI. The CDR3 contains 14 residues. The V gene end was trimmed by 3 bases and the J gene end by 3 bases; junction bases not matched to a gene: 3. The CDR3, as DNA: TGTGCCAGCTCACCCGGACAGGGAAAAGAGACCCAGTACTTC. As protein: CASSPGQGKETQYF.

The V and J genes are TRBV3-1 (or the pseudogene TRBV3-2) and TRBJ2-1; 11 nucleotides align to TRBD2. Trimming cost V 4 bases and J 8 bases; bases outside gene matches: 10. This CDR3 spans 16 amino acids. Germline lookup yields CDR1 LGHDT and CDR2 YNNKEL (reference sequence). The CDR3 spells CASSPILAGGNYEQFF. The CDR3 DNA reads TGTGCCAGCAGCCCGATTCTAGCGGGGGGCAATTATGAGCAGTTCTTC.

There are a few counts of this clone. V is TRBV4-2 and J is TRBJ1-5; D uncertain. Germline values: CDR1 LGHNA, CDR2 YNFKEQ. CDR3 length equals 13 residues. V lost 0 bases, J lost 5 bases, and 5 bases lay in between. CDR3 in DNA: TGTGCCAGCAGCCAAGATGGAGATCAGCCCCAGCATTTT. This translates into CASSQDGDQPQHF.

The chain employs TRBV7-9 and TRBJ1-2; 7 positions match TRBD1. J gave up 3 bases and V 3 bases, and 4 bases lay outside the gene matches. CDR1 and CDR2 from the germline V gene are SEHNR and FQNEAQ (reference sequence). CDR3 length: 14 amino acids. The CDR3 here is CASSFPGGYYGYTF. In DNA form, the CDR3 reads TGTGCCAGCAGCTTCCCAGGGGGTTACTATGGCTACACCTTC.

The chain has TRBV5-4 and TRBJ1-2, with D possibly TRBD1 on 5 matching bases. Per the germline V gene, CDR1 is SGHNT and CDR2 is YYREEE (reference sequence). V dropped 1 base and J dropped 3 bases, with 16 bases sitting between them. This CDR3 contains 16 residues. CDR3 in amino acids: CASSLPGQGAHYGYTF. CDR3 bases: TGTGCCAGCAGCTTGCCAGGCCAAGGGGCTCACTATGGCTACACCTTC. Full variable domain (remainder filled in from reference TRBV5-4 and TRBJ1-2): ETGVTQSPTHLIKTRGQQVTLRCSSQSGHNTVSWYQQALGQGPQFIFQYYREEENGRGNFPPRFSGLQFPNYSSELNVNALELDDSALYLCASSLPGQGAHYGYTFGSGTRLTVV.

This clone has a single count. This chain connects TRBV6-1 to TRBJ1-2; D uncertain. Trimming took 2 bases from V and 4 from J, leaving 8 bases between them. There are 13 residues in the CDR3. Germline-derived CDR1 and CDR2 are MNHNS and SASEGT. DNA for the CDR3: TGTGCCAGCAGTGAATTGGGGAGCTATGGCTACACCTTC. Its protein product is CASSELGSYGYTF.

Only one count was recorded for this clone. This chain links TRBV11-2 with TRBJ2-3; no firm D call. V was pared by 5 bases and J by 3 bases, with 15 bases between. The CDR3 is made up of 15 amino acids. Germline CDR1 is SGHAT and CDR2 is FQNNGV. CDR3 in DNA: TGTGCCAGCAGCCGTTCTCAGGTCCGGACAGATACGCAGTATTTT. Amino acids: CASSRSQVRTDTQYF. The full variable domain, rest sourced from reference TRBV11-2 and TRBJ2-3, is EAGVAQSPRYKIIEKRQSVAFWCNPISGHATLYWYQQILGQGPKLLIQFQNNGVVDDSQLPKDRFSAERLKGVDSTLKIQPAKLEDSAVYLCASSRSQVRTDTQYFGPGTRLTVL.

This clone was recorded only once. The V gene is TRBV12-3 or TRBV12-4, the J gene TRBJ1-2, with 8 positions matching TRBD1. Unmatched junction bases numbered 6, after V lost 4 bases and J lost 8 bases. The CDR3 is 13 residues long. The DNA for the CDR3 is TGTGCCAGCAGTTCCGACAGGGGTAGAGGCTACACCTTC. It codes for CASSSDRGRGYTF.

The chain uses TRBV12-1 and TRBJ2-1; TRBD1 is taken as the D call from the table, unchecked against the DNA. TRBV12-1 is listed as a pseudogene. This CDR3 comprises 12 residues. CDR3 sequence reads: CASQDRGDEQFF. Here the CDR3 DNA reads TGTGCCAGCCAAGACAGGGGGGATGAGCAGTTCTTC.

V usage is TRBV3-1 (or the pseudogene TRBV3-2) and J usage is TRBJ1-3, with TRBD1 matching over 9 bases. CDR3 length: 17 amino acids. With 4 bases clipped from V and 2 bases from J, the junction kept 9 bases outside the gene matches. Germline V gene data show CDR1 as LGHDT and CDR2 as YNNKEL (reference sequence). The CDR3 is CASSPPGTGLTGNTIYF. The DNA for the CDR3 is TGTGCCAGCAGCCCACCCGGGACAGGGCTAACTGGAAACACCATATATTTT.

This chain connects TRBV5-4 to TRBJ2-2; D not resolved. The CDR3 has 15 amino acids. V was clipped by 2 bases and J by 1 base, with 9 bases between them. CDR1 is SGHNT and CDR2 is YYREEE in the germline V gene (reference sequence). CDR3 nucleotides: TGTGCCAGCAGCTTAAACATCCAGAACACCGGGGAGCTGTTTTTT. It translates to CASSLNIQNTGELFF.

V and J are TRBV7-2 and TRBJ1-2; a possible D gene is TRBD1 (6 bases). The germline V gene has CDR1 SGHTA and CDR2 FQGNSA. Between the trimmed V and J ends, which lost 1 base and 4 bases, there was a span of 22 bases. CDR3 length equals 18 residues. CDR3 loop: CASSLGLPTGTLAYGYTF. CDR3 in DNA: TGTGCCAGCAGCTTAGGACTTCCGACAGGCACACTCGCCTATGGCTACACCTTC.

The chain links TRBV18 to TRBJ1-1; 9 positions match TRBD1. V was clipped by 3 bases and J by 5 bases; unmatched bases: 7. CDR3 size: 15 residues. The germline V gene has CDR1 KGHSH and CDR2 LQKENI. CDR3 coding DNA: TGTGCCAGCTCACCTGGACAGGGGTGGTGGACTGAAGCTTTCTTT. Translating it yields CASSPGQGWWTEAFF.

This clone appeared once. The gene calls are TRBV19 and TRBJ2-5; 10 positions agree with TRBD1. V lost 6 bases and J lost 5; bases outside the gene matches: 6. Germline CDR1 LNHDA, CDR2 SQIVND (reference sequence). CDR3 length: 14 residues. CDR3 region: CASRMTGGVETQYF. CDR3 DNA: TGTGCCAGTAGAATGACAGGGGGCGTGGAGACCCAGTACTTC.

This rearrangement joins TRBV6-1 to TRBJ1-2, with D perhaps matching TRBD1 (6 bases). V lost 2 bases and J lost 7, with 20 bases in between. The length of the CDR3 is 16 residues. Germline CDR1 is MNHNS and CDR2 is SASEGT. In DNA, the CDR3 is TGTGCCAGCAGTGAAAGATGGGGGGGGCAAATGAGTGGCTACACCTTC. Translated: CASSERWGGQMSGYTF.

The rearrangement uses TRBV7-9 and TRBJ1-6, with a tentative D call TRBD1 (5 bases). This CDR3 has 14 residues. Trimming left V 3 bases short and J 10 bases short, with 13 bases between. Germline CDR1 SEHNR, CDR2 FQNEAQ (reference sequence). In nucleotides, the CDR3 is TGTGCCAGCAGCTTTCATCAGGAGGGGTCACCCCTCCACTTT. Its translation: CASSFHQEGSPLHF.

This clone was detected only a few times. The chain has TRBV5-1 and TRBJ1-2; D call uncertain. This CDR3 contains 16 residues. Germline lookup yields CDR1 SGHRS and CDR2 YFSETQ. V was clipped by 4 bases and J by 0 bases, with 16 bases between them. The DNA of the CDR3 is TGCGCCAGCAGCCCGGAGACGAGTAGAGCTAACTATGGCTACACCTTC. Its protein is CASSPETSRANYGYTF.

The chain links TRBV27 to TRBJ1-1, with TRBD1 as a possible D gene (5 bases). Germline assignment: CDR1 MNHEY and CDR2 SMNVEV (reference sequence). Trimming took 2 bases from V and 2 from J, leaving 12 bases between them. The CDR3 loop spans 15 amino acids. CDR3 nucleotides: TGTGCCAGCAGTTTAATTAACGGGGGAAACACTGAAGCTTTCTTT. Translated, it gives CASSLINGGNTEAFF.

The chain combines TRBV10-2 with TRBJ1-2; D gene unclear. This CDR3 spans 14 amino acids. Germline CDR1 and CDR2: WSHSY and SAAADI. V lost 0 bases to trimming and J lost 0 bases, with 5 bases between them. The CDR3 is CASSESQANYGYTF. The CDR3 region has the DNA TGCGCCAGCAGTGAGTCACAAGCTAACTATGGCTACACCTTC.

The V call is TRBV7-3, the J call TRBJ1-1; the D is unclear. CDR1 is SGHTA and CDR2 is FQGTGA in the germline V gene. This CDR3 is built from 13 residues. Trimming took off 1 base at V and 2 bases at J, with 5 bases between the two ends. The CDR3 nucleotides read TGTGCCAGCAGCTTAAGTATTAACACTGAAGCTTTCTTT. Translating gives CASSLSINTEAFF. Supplemented by reference TRBV7-3 and TRBJ1-1, the full variable domain reads GAGVSQTPSNKVTEKGKYVELRCDPISGHTALYWYRQSLGQGPEFLIYFQGTGAADDSGLPNDRFFAVRPEGSVSTLKIQRTERGDSAVYLCASSLSINTEAFFGQGTRLTVV.